These 7 T cell receptor beta chains share one sample of origin, sequenced in a study of cytomegalovirus exposure and HLA in healthy donors. TCRdb keeps only in-frame clones here, not all; method: immunoSEQ multiplex PCR. The sample holds about 170,000 clones, approximately 87% seen once. The sample taken for sequencing was PBMCs. These receptors were obtained from a woman in her twenties or thirties in good health and CMV-seronegative.

CDR3: CASSPRGNQPQHF. The CDR3 DNA reads TGTGCCAGCAGCCCCAGGGGTAATCAGCCCCAGCATTTT. The chain combines TRBV2 with TRBJ1-5, with a tentative D call TRBD1 (6 bases). V lost 6 bases to trimming and J lost 4 bases, with 10 bases between them. The CDR3 has 13 amino acids. CDR1 SNHLY and CDR2 FYNNEI come from the germline V gene.

The gene calls are TRBV6-1 and TRBJ1-6; the D is unclear. Trimming shortened V by 5 bases and J by 7 bases, and 12 bases separated the two germline ends. The CDR3 is 14 residues long. Germline assignment: CDR1 MNHNS and CDR2 SASEGT. The CDR3 DNA sequence: TGTGCCAGCAGTACCACAGCAGTCAATTCACCCCTCCACTTT. Amino acid sequence: CASSTTAVNSPLHF.

V usage is TRBV7-8 and J usage is TRBJ1-5, with D maybe TRBD1 (5 bases). CDR1 and CDR2 from the germline V gene are SGHVS and FQNEAQ. The ends were cut back, 1 base at V and 3 bases at J, with 10 bases in the middle. CDR3 length: 15 residues. The CDR3 coding sequence is TGTGCCAGCAGCTTAGACAGGATGTACAATCAGCCCCAGCATTTT. Translating gives CASSLDRMYNQPQHF.

The chain is built from TRBV5-4 and TRBJ1-2, with 7 nucleotides matching TRBD1. The CDR3 has 14 amino acids. Unmatched junction bases numbered 7, after V lost 3 bases and J lost 5 bases. Germline CDR1 reads SGHNT; CDR2 reads YYREEE (reference sequence). The CDR3 bases are TGTGCCAGCAGCTCGGGGACAGCAGATTATGGCTACACCTTC. The encoded protein is CASSSGTADYGYTF.

J is TRBJ1-2 and V is TRBV5-1; TRBD1 is a possible D gene (6 bases). Germline CDR1 reads SGHRS; CDR2 reads YFSETQ. The CDR3 has 16 residues. Trimming removed 4 bases at V and 4 bases at J, with 20 bases between. The CDR3 DNA reads TGCGCCAGCAGCCACCCTTCAGGGGCCGTCGGCTATGGCTACACCTTC. It encodes CASSHPSGAVGYGYTF.

This clone was counted only a few times. This sequence joins TRBV7-2 and TRBJ2-7, with 8 bases fitting TRBD1. Germline V CDR1 and CDR2: SGHTA, FQGNSA. The CDR3 length is 15 residues. V was pared by 5 bases and J by 1 base, with 7 bases of the junction left unmatched. CDR3 sequence reads: CASSPGGGPSYEQYF. The DNA of the CDR3 is TGTGCCAGCAGCCCAGGGGGCGGCCCGTCCTACGAGCAGTACTTC.

The rearrangement uses TRBV21-1 and TRBJ2-7; the D call in the table, TRBD1, was not verified against the DNA. TRBV21-1 corresponds to a pseudogene. The CDR3 has 17 amino acids. The CDR3 reads CASSKLGCGTGGYEQYF. CDR3 nucleotide sequence: TGTGCCAGCAGCAAATTAGGATGCGGGACAGGGGGATACGAGCAGTACTTC.